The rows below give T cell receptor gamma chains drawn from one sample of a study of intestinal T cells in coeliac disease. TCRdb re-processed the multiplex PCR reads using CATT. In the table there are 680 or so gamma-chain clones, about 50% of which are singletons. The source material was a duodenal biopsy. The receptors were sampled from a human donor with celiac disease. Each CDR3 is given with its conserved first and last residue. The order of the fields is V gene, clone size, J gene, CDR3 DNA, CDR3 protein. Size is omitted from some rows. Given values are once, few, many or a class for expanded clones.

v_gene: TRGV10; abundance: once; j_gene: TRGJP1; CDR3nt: TGTGCTGCGTGGGATGTTACTGGTTGGTTCAAGATATTT; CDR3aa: CAAWDVTGWFKIF
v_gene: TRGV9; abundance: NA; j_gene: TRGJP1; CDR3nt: TGTGCCTTGTGGGTTCTCACTGGTTGGTTCAAGATATTT; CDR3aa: CALWVLTGWFKIF
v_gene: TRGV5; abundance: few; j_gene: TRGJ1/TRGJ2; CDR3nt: TGTGCCACCTGGGACAGGCTACGTAAAAAATGTAAGAAACTCTTT; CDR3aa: CATWDRLRKKCKKLF
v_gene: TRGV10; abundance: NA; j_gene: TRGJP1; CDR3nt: TGTGCTGCGTGTCAAAATACCACTGGTTGGTTCAAGATATTT; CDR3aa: CAACQNTTGWFKIF
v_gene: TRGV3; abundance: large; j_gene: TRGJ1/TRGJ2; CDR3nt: TGTGCCACCTGGGACAGGCCGAGGTATTATAAGAAACTCTTT; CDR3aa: CATWDRPRYYKKLF
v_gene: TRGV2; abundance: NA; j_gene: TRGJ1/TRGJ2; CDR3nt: TGTGCCACCTTGGGACGATCTTTGGGCATTTATAAGAAACTCTTT; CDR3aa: CATLGRSLGIYKKLF
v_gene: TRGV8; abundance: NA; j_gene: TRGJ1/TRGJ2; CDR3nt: TGTGCCACCTGGGCCCTCGGCGGTTATAAGAAACTCTTT; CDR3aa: CATWALGGYKKLF
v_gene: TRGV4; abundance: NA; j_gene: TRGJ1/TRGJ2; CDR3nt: TGTGCCACCTGGGAAGGGCCCAAATATTATAAGAAACTCTTT; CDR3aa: CATWEGPKYYKKLF
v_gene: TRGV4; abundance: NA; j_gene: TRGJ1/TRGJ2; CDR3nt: TGTGCCACCTGGGAGTCGTGTTATAAGAAACTCTTT; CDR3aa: CATWESCYKKLF
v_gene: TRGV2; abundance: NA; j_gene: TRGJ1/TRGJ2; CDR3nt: TGTGCCTACCTCGGGACGGGCACTAATTATAAGAAACTCTTT; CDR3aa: CAYLGTGTNYKKLF
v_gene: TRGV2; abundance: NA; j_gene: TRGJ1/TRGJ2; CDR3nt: TGTGCCACTGGCCCTACTTATTATAAGAAACTCTTT; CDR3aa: CATGPTYYKKLF
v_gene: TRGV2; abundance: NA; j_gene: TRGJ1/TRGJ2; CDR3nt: TGTGCCACCTGGGACGGACTTATTATAAAGAAACTCTTT; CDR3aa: CATWDGLIIKKLF
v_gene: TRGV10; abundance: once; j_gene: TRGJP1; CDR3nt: TGTGCTGCGTGGGCTTTAGTACTTGGTTGGTTCAAGATATTT; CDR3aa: CAAWALVLGWFKIF
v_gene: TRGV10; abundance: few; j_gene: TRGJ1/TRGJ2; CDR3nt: TGTGCTGCGTGGGATTATGCAAGAAATTATTATAAGAAACTCTTT; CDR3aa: CAAWDYARNYYKKLF
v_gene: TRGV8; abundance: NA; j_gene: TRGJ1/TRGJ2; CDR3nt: TGTGCCGACCTGGGATCGCGTTCGAATTATTATAAGAAACTCTTT; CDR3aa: CADLGSRSNYYKKLF
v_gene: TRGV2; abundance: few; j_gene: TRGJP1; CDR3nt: TGTGCCACCTGGCCTGGACGATCATTTTTCCATATTACCACTGGTTGGTTCAAGATATTT; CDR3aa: CATWPGRSFFHITTGWFKIF
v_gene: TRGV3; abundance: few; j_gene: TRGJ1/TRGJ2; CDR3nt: TGTGCCACCTGGGACAGTACACAACCGGCCCCACGAAAACTCTTT; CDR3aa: CATWDSTQPAPRKLF
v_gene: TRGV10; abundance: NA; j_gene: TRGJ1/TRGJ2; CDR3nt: TGTGCTGCGTGGGGATTATATCGGGGGGGGTCTATAAGAAAACTCTTT; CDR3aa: CAAWGLYRGGSIRKLF
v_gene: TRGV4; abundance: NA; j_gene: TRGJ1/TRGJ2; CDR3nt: TGTGCCACCTGGGATGGGCCTTATAAGAAACTCTTT; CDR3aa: CATWDGPYKKLF
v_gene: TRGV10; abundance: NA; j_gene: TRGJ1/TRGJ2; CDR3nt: TGTGCTGCGTGGGAATTTATTATAAAAAAACTCTTT; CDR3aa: CAAWEFIIKKLF
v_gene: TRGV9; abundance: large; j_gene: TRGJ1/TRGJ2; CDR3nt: TGTGCCTTGTGGGAGGTGCCAGTACGAAAACTCTTT; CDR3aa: CALWEVPVRKLF
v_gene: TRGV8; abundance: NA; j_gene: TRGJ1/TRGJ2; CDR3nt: TGTGCCACCTGGGATAGAGGAAGGTATAAGAAACTCTTT; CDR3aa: CATWDRGRYKKLF
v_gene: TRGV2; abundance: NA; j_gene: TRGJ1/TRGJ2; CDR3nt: TGTGCCGACCTGGGACGGTCATATTATTATAAGAAACTCTTT; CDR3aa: CADLGRSYYYKKLF
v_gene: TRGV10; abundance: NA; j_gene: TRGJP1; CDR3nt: TGTGCTGCGTTTGACGCTGGTTCTAAGATATTT; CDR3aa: CAAFDAGSKIF
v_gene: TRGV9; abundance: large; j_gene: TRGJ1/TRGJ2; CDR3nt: TGTGCCTTGTGGGAGGTGCGAGGGAAACTCTTT; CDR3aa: CALWEVRGKLF
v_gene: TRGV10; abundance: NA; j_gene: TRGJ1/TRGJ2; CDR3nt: TGTGCTGCGTGGGATGTGGGCGAACTAAAGAAACAGAATTATTATAAGAAACTCTTT; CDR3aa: CAAWDVGELKKQNYYKKLF
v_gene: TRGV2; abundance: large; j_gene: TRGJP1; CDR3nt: TGTGCCACCTGGGACTATACCACTGGTTGGTTCAAGATATTT; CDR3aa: CATWDYTTGWFKIF
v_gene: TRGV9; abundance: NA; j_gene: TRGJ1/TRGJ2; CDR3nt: TGTGCCTTGTGGGACCCTAAAAAGAAACTCTTT; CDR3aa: CALWDPKKKLF
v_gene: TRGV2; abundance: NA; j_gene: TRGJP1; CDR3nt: TGTGCCACCTGGGACGCCGACCCTACTGGTTGGTTCAAGATATTT; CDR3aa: CATWDADPTGWFKIF
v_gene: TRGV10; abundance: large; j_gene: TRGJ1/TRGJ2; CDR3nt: TGTGCTGCCCTACCCCGGGTAGGTTATAAGAAACTCTTT; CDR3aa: CAALPRVGYKKLF
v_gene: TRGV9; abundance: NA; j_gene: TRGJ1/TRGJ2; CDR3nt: TGTGCCTTGTGGGAGGGACCTTTGGTAGGGAAACTCTTT; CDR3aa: CALWEGPLVGKLF
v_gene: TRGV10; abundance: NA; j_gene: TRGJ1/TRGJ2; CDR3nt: TGTGCTGCGTGGGCCCGAGATGAGAAACTCTTT; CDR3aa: CAAWARDEKLF
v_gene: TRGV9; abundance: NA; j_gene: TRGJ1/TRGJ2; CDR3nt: TGTGCCTTGTGGGAGGTAGGCGATAAGAAACTCTTT; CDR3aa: CALWEVGDKKLF
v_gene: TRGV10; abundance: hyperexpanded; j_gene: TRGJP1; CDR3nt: TGTGCTGCGTGGGACGAACCCACTGGTTGGTTCAAGATATTT; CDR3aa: CAAWDEPTGWFKIF
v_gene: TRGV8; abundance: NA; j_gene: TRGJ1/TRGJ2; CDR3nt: TGTGCACCTGGGATAGGCCGGTATTATAAGAAACTCTTT; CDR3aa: CAPGIGRYYKKLF
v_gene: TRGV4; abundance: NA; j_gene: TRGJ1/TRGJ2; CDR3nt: TGTGCCACCTGGGACTTACATTCGAATTATTATAAGAAACTCTTT; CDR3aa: CATWDLHSNYYKKLF
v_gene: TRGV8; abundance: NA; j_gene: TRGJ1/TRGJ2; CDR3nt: TGTGCCACCTGGACCCTTTATTATAAGAAACTCTTT; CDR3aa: CATWTLYYKKLF
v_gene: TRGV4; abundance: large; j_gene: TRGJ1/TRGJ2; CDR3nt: TGTGCCACCTGGGATGTTCCGGGGTATAAGAAACTCTTT; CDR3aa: CATWDVPGYKKLF
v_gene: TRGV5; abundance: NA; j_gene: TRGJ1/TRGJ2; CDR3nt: TGTGCCACCTGGGGACAACTTAAGAAACTCTTT; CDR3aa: CATWGQLKKLF
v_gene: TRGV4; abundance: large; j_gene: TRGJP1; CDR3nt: TGTGCCACCTGGGATGATACCACTGGTTGGTTCAAGATATTT; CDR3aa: CATWDDTTGWFKIF
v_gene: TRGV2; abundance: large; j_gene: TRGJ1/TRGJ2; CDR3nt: TGTGCCACCTGGGACGGGAGGAATTATTATAAGAAACTCTTT; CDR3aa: CATWDGRNYYKKLF
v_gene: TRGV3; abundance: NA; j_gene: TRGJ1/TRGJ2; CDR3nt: TGTGCCACCTGGGACGTGTTTAATTATTATAAGAAACTCTTT; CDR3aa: CATWDVFNYYKKLF
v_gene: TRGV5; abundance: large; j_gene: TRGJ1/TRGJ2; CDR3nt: TGTGCCACCTGGGACAGGCCAAGGTATAAGAAACTCTTT; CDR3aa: CATWDRPRYKKLF
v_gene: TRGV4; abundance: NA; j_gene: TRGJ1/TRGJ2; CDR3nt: TGTGCCACCTGGGTCCTTTATAAGAAACTCTTT; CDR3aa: CATWVLYKKLF
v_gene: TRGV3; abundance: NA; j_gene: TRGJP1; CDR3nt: TGTGCCACCTGGGCCTGGGTCTGCAGGGGCCCACGTGGTTGGTTCAAGATATTT; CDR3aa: CATWAWVCRGPRGWFKIF
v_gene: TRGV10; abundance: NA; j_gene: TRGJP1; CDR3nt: TGTGCTGCGTGGGATTTATACACTGGTTGGTTCAAGATATTT; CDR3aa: CAAWDLYTGWFKIF
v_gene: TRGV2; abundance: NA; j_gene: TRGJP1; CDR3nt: TGTGCCACCTGGGACGGGTTATACACTGGTTGGTTCAAGATATTT; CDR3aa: CATWDGLYTGWFKIF